Following are 28 T cell receptor beta chains from one sample sequenced in a study of T cells in Graves' hyperthyroidism and ophthalmopathy (dated by TCRdb to about 2019). The method behind the library was multiplex PCR. The sequencer listed for this sample is Illumina HiSeq 2000. Amplification of TCR beta CDR3 regions was carried out from RNA transcripts. For the first round of RT-PCR on the TCR CDR3, the HTBI primer set was used together with the Qiagen OneStep RT-PCR kit. The public reads were reanalyzed by TCRdb: fastp trimming at Q25, MiXCR alignment, in-frame beta chains only. Rows merge per CDR3 protein into single entries with the most common DNA and genes. Present in this sample are around 540,000 distinct CDR3 sequences, roughly 50% of which were seen just once. Just under 8.5% of the sample goes to the ten largest clones. The source material was peripheral blood or thyroid tissue (not recorded which). These receptors were collected from a woman aged 18-29 years with Graves' hyperthyroidism. Donor details come from another sample of the same person, matched by shared clones.

The gene calls are TRBV29-1 and TRBJ1-1; no clear D. Germline CDR1 and CDR2: SQVTM and ANQGSEA. The CDR3 extends over 13 amino acids. V shed 3 bases and J shed 1 base, with 9 bases lying between them. The CDR3 reads CSVDFERNTEAFF. CDR3 nucleotides: TGCAGCGTTGATTTTGAAAGGAACACTGAAGCTTTCTTT.

This clonotype was seen a handful of times. V is TRBV9 and J is TRBJ1-3; D is ambiguous. CDR3 size: 16 residues. The V gene lost 0 bases and the J gene lost 0 bases, with 10 bases spanning the gap. CDR1 is SGDLS, CDR2 YYNGEE, per germline. CDR3 amino acids: CASSVAGRNSGNTIYF. The CDR3 DNA follows: TGTGCCAGCAGCGTAGCTGGGCGGAACTCTGGAAACACCATATATTTT. The full variable domain, with the rest looked up from reference TRBV9 and TRBJ1-3, is DSGVTQTPKHLITATGQRVTLRCSPRSGDLSVYWYQQSLDQGLQFLIQYYNGEERAKGNILERFSAQQFPDLHSELNLSSLELGDSALYFCASSVAGRNSGNTIYFGEGSWLTVV.

This clonotype has only a few counts. This sequence joins TRBV19 and TRBJ2-7; 9 nucleotides agree with TRBD1. This CDR3 has 14 amino acids. V shed 6 bases, J shed 2 bases, and the junction held 5 bases outside the gene matches. Germline CDR1 LNHDA, CDR2 SQIVND (reference sequence). For the CDR3, the DNA is TGTGCCAGTAGCGGGACAGGGTACGCCTACGAGCAGTACTTC. The encoded protein is CASSGTGYAYEQYF.

This clonotype was observed a single time. This chain uses TRBV20-1 with TRBJ1-5; unclear D gene. Per germline, CDR1 DFQATT and CDR2 SNEGSKA (reference sequence). The CDR3 has 15 amino acids. Trimming removed 5 bases at V and 0 bases at J, with 14 bases between. For the CDR3, the DNA is TGCAGTGCTGCCCACGGACTTAATAGCAATCAGCCCCAGCATTTT. Its translation is CSAAHGLNSNQPQHF.

The rearrangement joins TRBV19 to TRBJ1-2; D remains unclear. Germline lookup yields CDR1 LNHDA and CDR2 SQIVND (reference sequence). Trimming stripped 6 bases from V and 8 bases from J, with 13 bases between. The CDR3 covers 12 residues. For the CDR3, the DNA is TGTGCCAGTAGCCAAGGCCATCGGGGCTACACCTTC. This encodes CASSQGHRGYTF.

This chain uses TRBV2 with TRBJ1-6; possible D gene TRBD1, 5 bases. In germline, CDR1 is SNHLY, CDR2 FYNNEI. This CDR3 spans 15 amino acids. V gave up 8 bases and J gave up 6 bases, with 17 bases separating them. CDR3 in amino acids: CASSSTGTSNSPLHF. CDR3 in DNA: TGTGCCAGCTCATCAACCGGGACTTCTAATTCACCCCTCCACTTT.

V is TRBV6-1 and J is TRBJ2-6, with a weak D call TRBD2 (5 bases). The CDR3 loop spans 16 amino acids. The V gene's germline CDR1 is MNHNS and CDR2 SASEGT. Trimming left V 6 bases short and J 0 bases short, with 12 bases between. DNA of the CDR3: TGTGCCAGCAGCATTACGGGGTTCTCTGGGGCCAACGTCCTGACTTTC. As protein: CASSITGFSGANVLTF.

This chain uses TRBV7-6 with TRBJ1-1, with 8 bases matching TRBD1. The CDR3 loop spans 16 amino acids. Germline V gene lookup returns CDR1 SGHVS and CDR2 FNYEAQ. The ends lost 3 bases at V and 11 bases at J; junction bases unmatched: 17. The CDR3 region is CASSLTTGGRVNWAFF. The DNA of the CDR3 is TGTGCCAGCAGCTTGACCACAGGGGGTAGGGTTAATTGGGCTTTCTTT.

This clonotype was detected a few times. J is TRBJ1-1 and V is TRBV29-1; D is uncertain. Germline assignment: CDR1 SQVTM and CDR2 ANQGSEA. This CDR3 has 11 residues. V was cut by 4 bases and J by 5 bases, with 8 bases left in between. CDR3 nucleotides: TGCAGCGTTGTCGACCGGACTGAAGCTTTCTTT. This codes for CSVVDRTEAFF.

A few counts support this clonotype. A read error is possible here, since a much larger clone lies one base away. This chain uses TRBV10-3 with TRBJ1-1, with 7 bases aligning to TRBD1. The germline V gene has CDR1 ENHRY and CDR2 SYGVKD. CDR3 size: 11 residues. The V gene end was trimmed by 8 bases and the J gene end by 3 bases; junction bases not matched to a gene: 0. The CDR3 protein is CAIQGDTEAFF. The DNA of the CDR3 is TGTGCCATCCAGGGGGACACTGAAGCTTTCTTT.

The chain is built from TRBV24-1 and TRBJ1-5, with 8 bases identical to TRBD1. This CDR3 has 15 residues. The germline V gene has CDR1 KGHDR and CDR2 SFDVKD. Unmatched junction bases numbered 5, after V lost 3 bases and J lost 5 bases. The CDR3 DNA reads as TGTGCCACCAGTGATCATGGACAGGGCTATCAGCCCCAGCATTTT. Amino acid sequence: CATSDHGQGYQPQHF.

This clonotype was found a few times. V and J are TRBV5-1 and TRBJ1-4; D might be TRBD1 (6 bases). This CDR3 has 17 amino acids. Trimming pared 3 bases from V and 8 bases from J, leaving 23 bases between. Germline V gene sequence: CDR1 SGHRS, CDR2 YFSETQ. The CDR3 sequence is CASSSRSQGTWEEKLFF. CDR3 bases: TGCGCCAGCAGCTCCCGGAGCCAGGGGACGTGGGAGGAAAAACTGTTTTTT.

V and J are TRBV29-1 and TRBJ2-7; D might be TRBD1 (6 bases). The V gene's germline CDR1 is SQVTM and CDR2 ANQGSEA. V shed 6 bases and J shed 5 bases, with 23 bases lying between them. The CDR3 sequence is 15 residues long. The CDR3 DNA sequence: TGCAGCGTGCGGGCCGGTGACAGGCTTTGGGACGAGCAGTACTTC. Its translation is CSVRAGDRLWDEQYF.

This clonotype was seen just once. A junction boundary mismatches the germline segment, possibly from a read error. As DNA, the CDR3 is TGTGCCAGCAGCTTAGATGGACGGGGGGCGCTTCGTTTC. It is translated as CASSLDGRGALRF. The chain has TRBV7-2 and TRBJ2-4; weak D call: TRBD2 (7 bases). The CDR3 covers 13 residues. Germline CDR1 is SGHTA and CDR2 is FQGNSA.

In this sample, this clonotype turned up a few times. The chain couples TRBV7-9 to TRBJ2-2; D is perhaps TRBD1 or TRBD2 (5 bases each). Looked up from germline, CDR1 is SEHNR and CDR2 is FQNEAQ (reference sequence). The CDR3 runs 12 residues. V lost 8 bases and J lost 4, with 8 bases in between. CDR3 residues: CASWDGTGELFF. The CDR3 DNA sequence: TGTGCCAGCTGGGACGGCACCGGGGAGCTGTTTTTT. The whole variable domain, filled in from reference TRBV7-9 and TRBJ2-2, reads DTGVSQNPRHKITKRGQNVTFRCDPISEHNRLYWYRQTLGQGPEFLTYFQNEAQLEKSRLLSDRFSAERPKGSFSTLEIQRTEQGDSAMYLCASWDGTGELFFGEGSRLTVL.

This clonotype was counted ten times or more. The chain recombines TRBV5-1 with TRBJ2-7, with D perhaps matching TRBD1 (5 bases). The CDR3 is 13 amino acids. Germline values: CDR1 SGHRS, CDR2 YFSETQ. V dropped 3 bases and J dropped 0 bases, with 7 bases sitting between them. CDR3 nucleotide sequence: TGCGCCAGCAGCTCGGACAACTCCTACGAGCAGTACTTC. It translates to CASSSDNSYEQYF.

Comment on this clonotype: This could be a read error, since a much larger clone is one nucleotide away. This rearrangement joins TRBV5-4 to TRBJ2-5; D is unresolved. The V gene lost 2 bases and the J gene lost 7 bases, with 21 bases spanning the gap. CDR3 length: 16 residues. Looked up from germline, CDR1 is SGHNT and CDR2 is YYREEE (reference sequence). The CDR3 region has the DNA TGTGCCAGCAGCTTATTGCCACCGAGATACGAAGGGACCCAGTACTTC. It codes for CASSLLPPRYEGTQYF.

To note about this clonotype: Given a much more abundant clone one base away, this may be a read error. This chain joins TRBV7-3 and TRBJ2-5, with D unresolved. This CDR3 region has 12 residues. Germline CDR1 SGHTA, CDR2 FQGTGA. The CDR3 is CVSSLAKETQYF. CDR3 DNA sequence: TGTGTCAGCAGCTTAGCCAAAGAGACCCAGTACTTC.

Comments on this clonotype: This may arise from a read error, as a much more abundant clone is one base away. CDR3 residues: CAIRVKPGQGNTEAFF. CDR3 sequence (DNA): TGTGCCATCAGAGTCAAACCGGGACAGGGCAACACTGAAGCTTTCTTT. The chain uses TRBV10-3 and TRBJ1-1; TRBD1 aligns across 9 bases. The CDR3 is 16 amino acids. Germline CDR1 and CDR2: ENHRY and SYGVKD. With V trimmed by 6 bases and J by 2 bases, 10 bases remained unmatched.

The genes are TRBV2 and TRBJ2-5; D may be TRBD1 (5 bases). Trimming took 4 bases from V and 4 from J, leaving 7 bases between them. This CDR3 has 12 residues. Per germline, CDR1 SNHLY and CDR2 FYNNEI. In nucleotides, the CDR3 is TGTGCCAGCAGTGCCCAGGGAGAGACCCAGTACTTC. It translates to CASSAQGETQYF.

The V gene is TRBV15, the J gene TRBJ2-7; 7 bases are shared with TRBD2. CDR1 and CDR2 from the germline V gene are LNHNV and YYDKDF (reference sequence). J lost 6 bases, V lost 0 bases, and 5 bases had no gene match. This CDR3 is 14 amino acids long. For the CDR3, the DNA is TGTGCCACCAGCAGAGATACGGGAGGACGCGAGCAGTACTTC. Translation: CATSRDTGGREQYF.

Only a few counts were recorded for this clonotype. The CDR3 sequence is CASSELAGGTLYF. Written as DNA, the CDR3 is TGTGCCAGCAGTGAACTAGCGGGAGGCACCCTATACTTC. V gene TRBV2 combines with J gene TRBJ2-5, with 11 bases identical to TRBD2. Trimming took 2 bases from V and 14 from J; bases not matched to a gene: 7. In germline, CDR1 is SNHLY, CDR2 FYNNEI. The CDR3 consists of 13 residues. Together with reference TRBV2 and TRBJ2-5, the CDR3 gives the full variable domain: EPEVTQTPSHQVTQMGQEVILRCVPISNHLYFYWYRQILGQKVEFLVSFYNNEISEKSEIFDDQFSVERPDGSNFTLKIRSTKLEDSAMYFCASSELAGGTLYFGPGTRLLVL.

Worth noting for this clonotype: One junction end does not reproduce the germline sequence, and a read error may be involved. V gene TRBV24-1 combines with J gene TRBJ2-5; D is ambiguous. Germline values: CDR1 KGHDR, CDR2 SFDVKD. The CDR3 has 12 amino acids. The CDR3 spells CAISDAIGTQYF. The CDR3 nucleotides read TGTGCCATCAGTGATGCCATTGGGACCCAGTACTTC.

There are many counts of this clonotype. The rearrangement links TRBV19 to TRBJ1-1; TRBD1 is a possible D gene (6 bases). V was clipped by 0 bases and J by 8 bases, with 10 bases between them. This CDR3 region has 13 residues. Germline-derived CDR1 and CDR2 are LNHDA and SQIVND (reference sequence). The CDR3 here is CASSIDIRGEAFF. The CDR3 coding sequence is TGTGCCAGTAGTATAGACATCAGGGGCGAAGCTTTCTTT.

Of note for this clonotype: This may stem from a read error, because a much larger clone lies one nucleotide away. Here the CDR3 reads CSVEGGAGTGELFF. For the CDR3, the DNA is TGCAGCGTTGAAGGGGGGGCGGGTACCGGGGAGCTGTTTTTT. The chain has TRBV29-1 and TRBJ2-2, with D perhaps assigned TRBD1 or TRBD2 (6 bases each). Trimming took off 1 base at V and 5 bases at J, with 11 bases between the two ends. The germline V gene has CDR1 SQVTM and CDR2 ANQGSEA. The CDR3 spans 14 residues.

This clonotype has ten or more counts. The rearrangement uses TRBV19 and TRBJ2-7, with D perhaps being TRBD1 or TRBD2 (6 bases each). This CDR3 has 13 residues. CDR1 is LNHDA and CDR2 is SQIVND in the germline V gene (reference sequence). The germline V and J ends were trimmed by 5 bases and 5 bases, with 13 bases remaining between them. For the CDR3, the DNA is TGTGCCAGTAGTGTCAAGGGGGGCGACGAGCAGTACTTC. It codes for CASSVKGGDEQYF.

There are a few counts of this clonotype. The genes are TRBV6-4 and TRBJ1-2; D is unresolved. From germline, CDR1 is MRHNA and CDR2 SNTAGT. V dropped 6 bases and J dropped 4 bases, with 12 bases sitting between them. The CDR3 spans 13 residues. DNA for the CDR3: TGTGCCAGCAGCCAAGTCTCCAGCTATGGCTACACCTTC. Amino acids: CASSQVSSYGYTF.

The V call is TRBV20-1, the J call TRBJ2-5, with D tentatively TRBD1 (7 bases). V gave up 7 bases and J gave up 2 bases, with 23 bases separating them. The CDR3 consists of 16 residues. From germline, CDR1 is DFQATT and CDR2 SNEGSKA (reference sequence). This CDR3 reads CSVWRRQGLVQETQYF. Written as DNA, the CDR3 is TGCAGTGTATGGAGGAGACAGGGACTGGTTCAAGAGACCCAGTACTTC.